These T cell receptor beta chains were read from a single sample in a study of cytomegalovirus exposure and HLA in healthy donors. Profiling relied on immunoSEQ multiplex PCR, and the TCRdb table lists in-frame clones only, not all of them. The sample's table shows around 140,000 clones. The sequencing input was PBMCs. The receptors were gathered from a man between 18 and 35 years old in good health and CMV-seronegative. The CDR3 runs from the conserved cysteine through the conserved F or W. A D gene is named only where the DNA matches it firmly.

V	J	D	DNA	CDR3
TRBV5-1	TRBJ1-1	.	TGCGCCAGCAGCACCACAGGGTTGGGTGAAGCTTTCTTT	CASSTTGLGEAFF
TRBV10-3	TRBJ1-2	TRBD1	TGTGCCATCAGTGAGTCGAGAGGGGGCGCTTCTAACTATGGCTACACCTTC	CAISESRGGASNYGYTF
TRBV10-1	TRBJ1-4	.	TGCGCCAGCACCGAGGATGGTTCCAAAACTAATGAAAAACTGTTTTTT	CASTEDGSKTNEKLFF
TRBV18	TRBJ1-2	TRBD1	TGTGCCAGCTCACTCAGGGGGTTGTACTATGGCTACACCTTC	CASSLRGLYYGYTF
TRBV19	TRBJ2-3	.	TGTGCCAGTAGTACCTCAGGGAATTTGGCAGATACGCAGTATTTT	CASSTSGNLADTQYF
TRBV27	TRBJ2-7	.	TGTGCCAGCAGTTTCCGGGAACGAGGGCCGGAGCAGTACTTC	CASSFRERGPEQYF
TRBV5-1	TRBJ2-3	.	TGCGCCAGCAGAATCGTCGGACAGTCCACAGATACGCAGTATTTT	CASRIVGQSTDTQYF
TRBV5-6	TRBJ2-7	.	TGTGCCAGCAGCTTGGAACCAGGCCACTACGAGCAGTACTTC	CASSLEPGHYEQYF
TRBV6-5	TRBJ1-2	.	TGTGCCAGCAGTTACTCGACAGGCGCTAACTATGGCTACACCTTC	CASSYSTGANYGYTF
TRBV6-5	TRBJ1-1	TRBD1	TGTGCCAGCAGCCGGACAGGTGCTGAAGCTTTCTTT	CASSRTGAEAFF
TRBV4-1	TRBJ2-1	TRBD2	TGCGCCAGCAGCCTACTGACTAGCGGGACGAATGAGCAGTTCTTC	CASSLLTSGTNEQFF
TRBV7-2	TRBJ1-5	.	TGTGCCAGCAGCAACGGGGGGCCCCAGCATTTT	CASSNGGPQHF
TRBV5-6	TRBJ1-4	TRBD1	TGTGCCAGCACCCCCAGGGGGCTTCTAACTAATGAAAAACTGTTTTTT	CASTPRGLLTNEKLFF
TRBV10-3	TRBJ1-1	.	TGTGCCATCAGTGGATCGAGGGGGGGAGCCGACACTGAAGCTTTCTTT	CAISGSRGGADTEAFF
TRBV10-3	TRBJ1-1	.	TGTGCCATCAGGACGGGAGCGGGGCCGGGGACTGAAGCTTTCTTT	CAIRTGAGPGTEAFF
TRBV28	TRBJ2-7	TRBD1	TGTGCCAGCAGTCGGGACAGGGGTCGATACGAGCAGTACTTC	CASSRDRGRYEQYF
TRBV11-3	TRBJ2-3	TRBD2	TGTGCCAGCAGCTTAGATGAGCGGGGGTCCCGTACGCAGTATTTT	CASSLDERGSRTQYF
TRBV27	TRBJ1-1	.	TGTGCCAGCAGCCCGTACTCAGGGGTGGAGAACACTGAAGCTTTCTTT	CASSPYSGVENTEAFF
TRBV28	TRBJ1-1	.	TGTGCCAGCAGTTCCGAAGTCCTCGGAGCTTTCTTT	CASSSEVLGAFF
TRBV7-8	TRBJ2-7	TRBD1	TGTGCCAGCAGCTTAGTTCTCACAGGGGGCATGGACGAGCAGTACTTC	CASSLVLTGGMDEQYF
TRBV29-1	TRBJ2-5	.	TGCAGCGTTGGGTCATTAGGGGATCTTCGGGAGACCCAGTACTTC	CSVGSLGDLRETQYF
TRBV4-3	TRBJ1-3	.	TGCGCCAGCAGCCAAGATAAGGACAACCCTGAAAACACCATATATTTT	CASSQDKDNPENTIYF